The clone carrying this T cell receptor beta chain showed up many times. The target antigen is unknown. This sample was included in a study of early T cells in non-severe SARS-CoV-2 infection. Study-wide background: The input, bulk RNA from unsorted whole blood, was sequenced, and chains were unpaired.

Germline CDR1 reads MGHDK; CDR2 reads SYGVNS. This CDR3 has 14 residues. The V and J ends lost 5 bases and 12 bases, in that order; junction bases with no gene match: 12. Individually, cDNA molecules had unique molecular identifiers attached to them. TCRdb re-called the 5' RACE reads through MiXCR, storing one row per CDR3 protein. The table includes tens of thousands of distinct CDR3 sequences, 9% to 9.5% detected once. The study, taken as a whole, reports: Matching against VDJdb likely underestimated virus-specific expansions, favoring anti-spike CD8.

Sequencing was done on a sample of whole blood. The TCR was taken from an adult who was a healthcare worker with PCR-confirmed SARS-CoV-2 infection or an uninfected control (not recorded which). This chain joins TRBV25-1 and TRBJ2-1; TRBD2 agrees at 8 bases. CDR3 region: CASSPRAGGKGQFF. The DNA for the CDR3 is TGTGCCAGCAGTCCAAGGGCGGGGGGCAAAGGGCAGTTCTTC.